The 21 T cell receptor beta chains below were found in one sample sequenced in a study of chemoradiotherapy in HPV16-positive cancers. TCRdb keeps only in-frame clones here, not all; method: immunoSEQ multiplex PCR. This sample has about 13,000 clones, with roughly 84% found just once. Sequencing was performed on blood, taken from a patient who underwent chemoradiotherapy. Receptors were obtained from a human donor with HPV-associated anogenital cancer.

The rearrangement uses TRBV18 and TRBJ2-1, with D perhaps TRBD1 (6 bases). Trimming took off 3 bases at V and 0 bases at J, with 15 bases between the two ends. Germline CDR1 and CDR2: KGHSH and LQKENI. The CDR3 consists of 17 residues. The CDR3 reads CASSPSTGSLSYNEQFF. The CDR3 DNA reads as TGTGCCAGCTCACCTTCAACAGGGTCCCTCTCCTACAATGAGCAGTTCTTC.

V usage is TRBV9 and J usage is TRBJ2-5, with 7 bases lining up with TRBD1. CDR1 SGDLS and CDR2 YYNGEE come from the germline V gene. The CDR3 is made up of 16 amino acids. V was pared by 0 bases and J by 5 bases, with 10 bases of the junction left unmatched. This CDR3 is CASSVEIGTVKETQYF. In DNA form, the CDR3 reads TGTGCCAGCAGCGTAGAGATAGGGACAGTGAAGGAGACCCAGTACTTC. The full variable domain, its missing parts supplied by reference TRBV9 and TRBJ2-5, is DSGVTQTPKHLITATGQRVTLRCSPRSGDLSVYWYQQSLDQGLQFLIQYYNGEERAKGNILERFSAQQFPDLHSELNLSSLELGDSALYFCASSVEIGTVKETQYFGPGTRLLVL.

The V and J genes are TRBV6-4 and TRBJ2-7; tentatively, D is TRBD1 or TRBD2 (5 bases each). CDR1 MRHNA and CDR2 SNTAGT come from the germline V gene. V lost 2 bases, J lost 2 bases, and 16 bases lay in between. The CDR3 loop spans 16 amino acids. CDR3 nucleotide sequence: TGTGCCAGCAGTGACGATGGGGCTGAGGGGCCCTACGAGCAGTACGTC. This encodes CASSDDGAEGPYEQYV.

The V call is TRBV5-1, the J call TRBJ2-1; TRBD2 matches at 7 bases. CDR1 and CDR2 from the germline V gene are SGHRS and YFSETQ. The J segment lost 5 bases and the V segment lost 0 bases, leaving 5 bases of the junction unmatched. The CDR3 loop spans 15 amino acids. In DNA, the CDR3 is TGCGCCAGCAGCTTGGTACGGGGGGAGGACAATGAGCAGTTCTTC. Protein sequence: CASSLVRGEDNEQFF.

The V gene is TRBV11-2, the J gene TRBJ2-6; maybe TRBD1 (6 bases). CDR3 length: 17 residues. The germline gives CDR1 SGHAT, CDR2 FQNNGV. The V and J ends lost 1 base and 2 bases respectively, with 12 bases between them. In nucleotides, the CDR3 is TGTGCCAGCAGCTTAGCCACAGGGATTCCTGGGGCCAACGTCCTGACTTTC. Amino acids: CASSLATGIPGANVLTF. The full variable domain, rest sourced from reference TRBV11-2 and TRBJ2-6, is EAGVAQSPRYKIIEKRQSVAFWCNPISGHATLYWYQQILGQGPKLLIQFQNNGVVDDSQLPKDRFSAERLKGVDSTLKIQPAKLEDSAVYLCASSLATGIPGANVLTFGAGSRLTVL.

The chain is built from TRBV9 and TRBJ2-5, with a possible D match to TRBD2 (5 bases). The germline V gene has CDR1 SGDLS and CDR2 YYNGEE. This CDR3 is 16 amino acids long. The ends were cut back, 0 bases at V and 5 bases at J, with 17 bases in the middle. The CDR3 nucleotides read TGTGCCAGCAGCGTAGGAGGGTTTAGCGTGATGGAGACCCAGTACTTC. The encoded protein is CASSVGGFSVMETQYF.

V usage is TRBV27 and J usage is TRBJ2-7, with D possibly matching TRBD1 (5 bases). The CDR3 covers 14 residues. Germline CDR1 MNHEY, CDR2 SMNVEV (reference sequence). Deletions cut 4 bases from V and 2 bases from J, with 12 bases between. The CDR3 DNA follows: TGTGCCAGCAGTTCGACAGTACCCCCCTACGAGCAGTACTTC. It codes for CASSSTVPPYEQYF.

The V and J genes are TRBV19 and TRBJ1-5, with D possibly TRBD1 on 5 matching bases. This CDR3 is built from 15 residues. CDR1 and CDR2 (germline): LNHDA, SQIVND (reference sequence). Trimming pared 1 base from V and 4 bases from J, leaving 11 bases between. The CDR3 region is CASSIATVSNQPQHF. DNA of the CDR3: TGTGCCAGTAGTATAGCGACAGTATCGAATCAGCCCCAGCATTTT. The full variable domain, rest sourced from reference TRBV19 and TRBJ1-5, is DGGITQSPKYLFRKEGQNVTLSCEQNLNHDAMYWYRQDPGQGLRLIYYSQIVNDFQKGDIAEGYSVSREKKESFPLTVTSAQKNPTAFYLCASSIATVSNQPQHFGDGTRLSIL.

This clone was observed once. The chain links TRBV27 to TRBJ2-5; 7 bases align to TRBD2. This CDR3 has 15 amino acids. The germline CDR1 and CDR2 sequences are MNHEY and SMNVEV (reference sequence). V dropped 1 base and J dropped 5; count of bases not matched to a gene: 7. The CDR3 loop reads CASSLLFAGEETQYF. Written as DNA, the CDR3 is TGTGCCAGCAGTTTATTATTTGCGGGGGAGGAGACCCAGTACTTC.

V is TRBV7-9 and J is TRBJ2-6, with D uncertain. In germline, CDR1 is SEHNR, CDR2 FQNEAQ (reference sequence). The length of the CDR3 is 16 residues. V was pared by 11 bases and J by 0 bases, with 17 bases between. Here the CDR3 DNA reads TGTGCCCCCAAGCAAAGCCCGGGCTCTGGGGCCAACGTCCTGACTTTC. It is translated as CAPKQSPGSGANVLTF. Based on the CDR3 plus reference TRBV7-9 and TRBJ2-6, the full variable domain is DTGVSQNPRHKITKRGQNVTFRCDPISEHNRLYWYRQTLGQGPEFLTYFQNEAQLEKSRLLSDRFSAERPKGSFSTLEIQRTEQGDSAMYLCAPKQSPGSGANVLTFGAGSRLTVL.

The rearrangement uses TRBV5-8 and TRBJ1-1; 8 bases are a match to TRBD1. CDR1 is SGHTS and CDR2 is YDEGEE in the germline V gene. The length of the CDR3 is 16 residues. After removal of 1 base from V and 2 bases from J, the junction contained 7 bases not matched to a gene. CDR3 nucleotide sequence: TGTGCCAGCAGCTTGTCGGACAGGGCGCATAACACTGAAGCTTTCTTT. Translating it yields CASSLSDRAHNTEAFF.

In DNA, the CDR3 is TGCGCCAGCAGGGACAGCGGCGACACTGAAGCTTTCTTT. Residues: CASRDSGDTEAFF. The chain couples TRBV10-1 to TRBJ1-1, with D perhaps TRBD1 (6 bases). The V end lost 6 bases, the J end lost 3 bases, and 11 bases lay between the germline ends. This CDR3 is 13 amino acids long. Germline-derived CDR1 and CDR2 are WNHNN and SYGVQD (reference sequence).

The chain recombines TRBV6-5 with TRBJ2-1; 11 nucleotides match TRBD2. This CDR3 is built from 15 residues. J lost 8 bases, V lost 3 bases, and 6 bases had no gene match. CDR1 and CDR2 (germline): MNHEY, SVGAGI. The CDR3 sequence: CASSYQLAGGYEQFF. The DNA for the CDR3 is TGTGCCAGCAGTTATCAGCTAGCGGGGGGTTATGAGCAGTTCTTC.

CDR3 sequence (DNA): TGTGCCAGCAGCCCAAGAGGACTAGCGGACAATGAGCAGTTCTTC. This sequence encodes CASSPRGLADNEQFF. The chain has TRBV7-9 and TRBJ2-1; TRBD2 agrees at 10 bases. The V and J ends lost 5 bases and 5 bases, in that order; junction bases with no gene match: 6. The CDR3 sequence is 15 residues long. The germline V gene encodes CDR1 SEHNR and CDR2 FQNEAQ (reference sequence).

The CDR3 here is CNGSDSGANVLTF. The CDR3 nucleotides read TGCAATGGTTCAGACTCTGGGGCCAACGTCCTGACTTTC. The J gene is TRBJ2-6, the V gene TRBV23-1; D is unclear. TRBV23-1 is annotated as an ORF whose role is uncertain. The CDR3 length is 13 residues.

The rearrangement uses TRBV19 and TRBJ1-1; TRBD1 agrees at 7 bases. CDR1 is LNHDA and CDR2 is SQIVND in the germline V gene (reference sequence). The CDR3 is 13 amino acids. V lost 5 bases, J lost 6 bases, and 6 bases stayed unmatched. The CDR3 bases are TGTGCCAGTAGTCCGAACAGGGGCTCTGAAGCTTTCTTT. Encoded protein: CASSPNRGSEAFF.

This clone was detected once. The chain links TRBV5-1 to TRBJ1-1, with D perhaps TRBD1 (6 bases). The germline CDR1 and CDR2 sequences are SGHRS and YFSETQ. V was shortened by 1 base and J by 2 bases, with 12 bases between the two germline ends. This CDR3 has 15 residues. CDR3 bases: TGCGCCAGCAGCTTGCTCGGGACACGTAACACTGAAGCTTTCTTT. It is translated as CASSLLGTRNTEAFF.

The V call is TRBV9, the J call TRBJ1-2, with 7 positions matching TRBD1. Trimming at V came to 0 bases and at J to 7 bases, leaving 0 bases not matched to a gene. The CDR3 length is 12 residues. Germline-derived CDR1 and CDR2 are SGDLS and YYNGEE. CDR3 nucleotides: TGTGCCAGCAGCGTAGACAGGGGTGGCTACACCTTC. Protein: CASSVDRGGYTF.

The chain links TRBV19 to TRBJ2-7; D tentatively reads TRBD1 or TRBD2 (6 bases each). The CDR3 has 17 amino acids. The germline gives CDR1 LNHDA, CDR2 SQIVND (reference sequence). V shed 3 bases and J shed 2 bases, with 20 bases lying between them. Here the CDR3 DNA reads TGTGCCAGTAGTATCGCGAATTGGGGGGCAGAAGCCTACGAGCAGTACTTC. Its translation: CASSIANWGAEAYEQYF.

This CDR3 reads CASSFGGQGLDEQFF. As DNA, the CDR3 is TGCGCCAGCAGCTTTGGGGGACAAGGTCTCGATGAGCAGTTCTTC. This sequence joins TRBV5-1 and TRBJ2-1; tentative D call: TRBD1 (6 bases). Germline-derived CDR1 and CDR2 are SGHRS and YFSETQ. The germline V and J ends were trimmed by 2 bases and 8 bases, with 17 bases remaining between them. The CDR3 covers 15 residues.

The chain carries TRBV27 and TRBJ1-5; D remains ambiguous. V lost 1 base to trimming and J lost 1 base, with 8 bases between them. Germline V gene data show CDR1 as MNHEY and CDR2 as SMNVEV (reference sequence). The CDR3 extends over 15 amino acids. The CDR3 DNA follows: TGTGCCAGCAGTTTATATGGCATAAGCAATCAGCCCCAGCATTTT. This encodes CASSLYGISNQPQHF.